This T cell receptor (beta chain) was identified in a study of shared clonotypes between healthy human individuals. About the research overall: Donors were two women and a few men aged 18 to 49. Overall study results and limits: Apart from blood, nothing was sampled; tissue repertoires likely differ.

CD4+ cells underwent separation, giving CD45RA+ naive and CD45RA-negative memory subsets. In the case of this clone: Its antigen remains unknown.

Profiled with immunoSEQ multiplex PCR; TCRdb holds only in-frame clones, not every one. The repertoire holds a few million clones, 90% to 95% seen once, with roughly 0.14% in the top ten. What was sequenced was naive CD4+ T cells sorted from blood. As for subset: CD45RA+ positively selected. The source of this sequence is a young man in good health.

The chain's CDR3 is CASSLDLNLAGVAEAFF. The CDR3 nucleotides are TGTGCCAGCAGCTTAGATCTAAATTTGGCAGGGGTGGCTGAAGCTTTCTTT. The chain employs TRBV11-2 and TRBJ1-1; D might be TRBD1 (6 bases). The CDR3 has 17 amino acids. Germline assignment: CDR1 SGHAT and CDR2 FQNNGV. The V end lost 0 bases, the J end lost 6 bases, and 20 bases lay between the germline ends.